Listed here are 10 T cell receptor beta chains from one sample, sequenced in a study of blood T cell repertoires in COVID-19. The protocol was immunoSEQ multiplex PCR, while the TCRdb copy is restricted to in-frame clones and leaves out a portion. The repertoire holds 45,000 to 50,000 clones, with approximately 80% as singletons. Input material: peripheral blood. These receptors came from a man aged 35-49 years with acute or convalescent COVID-19.

CDR3 amino acids: CASRSTSGGVSYEQYF. The CDR3 DNA reads TGTGCCAGCAGATCAACTAGCGGGGGGGTGTCCTACGAGCAGTACTTC. The rearrangement joins TRBV13 to TRBJ2-7; TRBD2 matches 13 bases. In germline, CDR1 is PRHDT, CDR2 FYEKMQ (reference sequence). The CDR3 extends over 16 amino acids. Losses at the gene ends were 6 bases for V and 1 base for J; bases not matched to a gene: 6.

This clone appeared a few times. The chain recombines TRBV7-9 with TRBJ1-5; 7 bases fit TRBD1. J was trimmed by 0 bases and V by 3 bases; bases with no gene match: 11. The CDR3 is 18 amino acids. Germline V lookup: CDR1 SEHNR, CDR2 FQNEAQ (reference sequence). Here the CDR3 DNA reads TGTGCCAGCAGCTTTTACACCGGGACAGCAAATAGCAATCAGCCCCAGCATTTT. Its translation is CASSFYTGTANSNQPQHF.

The rearrangement links TRBV28 to TRBJ2-2; tentatively, D is TRBD1 (5 bases). Trimming cost V 2 bases and J 5 bases, with 9 bases left between them. CDR3 length: 14 residues. Germline V lookup: CDR1 MDHEN, CDR2 SYDVKM. In DNA, the CDR3 is TGTGCCAGCAGTTTACAGGGTGGAACCGGGGAGCTGTTTTTT. Amino acid sequence: CASSLQGGTGELFF. The variable domain in full, with the rest retrieved from reference TRBV28 and TRBJ2-2, is DVKVTQSSRYLVKRTGEKVFLECVQDMDHENMFWYRQDPGLGLRLIYFSYDVKMKEKGDIPEGYSVSREKKERFSLILESASTNQTSMYLCASSLQGGTGELFFGEGSRLTVL.

CDR3 DNA: TGTGCCAGCAGTCAGGACAGGGAAGCTTTCTTT. Translated, it gives CASSQDREAFF. The chain couples TRBV6-5 to TRBJ1-1, with 7 positions matching TRBD1. Per the germline V gene, CDR1 is MNHEY and CDR2 is SVGAGI. CDR3 length: 11 amino acids. V was clipped by 5 bases and J by 8 bases; unmatched bases: 2.

The chain links TRBV7-3 to TRBJ2-3, with D uncertain. The germline V gene has CDR1 SGHTA and CDR2 FQGTGA. The CDR3 runs to 13 residues. Trimming removed 4 bases from V and 1 base from J, with 6 bases in between. CDR3 sequence reads: CASSSPGTDTQYF. CDR3 bases: TGTGCCAGCAGCTCCCCCGGCACAGATACGCAGTATTTT.

This clone was found a few times. The chain uses TRBV3-1 (or the pseudogene TRBV3-2) and TRBJ2-7; D ambiguous. This CDR3 spans 12 amino acids. From germline, CDR1 is LGHDT and CDR2 YNNKEL (reference sequence). V lost 4 bases to trimming and J lost 3 bases, with 7 bases between them. The CDR3 nucleotides read TGTGCCAGCAGCCGCGCCGGCTACGAGCAGTACTTC. This encodes CASSRAGYEQYF.

This clone appeared a few times. This chain uses TRBV7-2 with TRBJ1-6, with TRBD1 matching over 7 bases. CDR3 length: 14 amino acids. The V and J ends lost 5 bases and 9 bases, in that order; junction bases with no gene match: 7. Germline CDR1 and CDR2: SGHTA and FQGNSA. In DNA, the CDR3 is TGTGCCAGCAGCCCCCGGAGGACAGGTTCACCCCTCCACTTT. Its protein is CASSPRRTGSPLHF. The full variable domain, in which reference TRBV7-2 and TRBJ1-6 provide the parts outside the CDR3, is GAGVSQSPSNKVTEKGKDVELRCDPISGHTALYWYRQSLGQGLEFLIYFQGNSAPDKSGLPSDRFSAERTGGSVSTLTIQRTQQEDSAVYLCASSPRRTGSPLHFGNGTRLTVT.

This sequence joins TRBV21-1 and TRBJ2-2; the table names TRBD1, a call not compared with the DNA. TRBV21-1 is an annotated pseudogene. This CDR3 region has 15 residues. The CDR3 coding sequence is TGTGCCAGCAGCAGAGGGGACAGGGTAAGCGGGGAGCTGTTTTTT. Translation: CASSRGDRVSGELFF.

This chain links TRBV4-3 with TRBJ1-1; D not resolved. Trimming left V 0 bases short and J 11 bases short, with 10 bases between. The V gene's germline CDR1 is LGHNA and CDR2 YSLEER. This CDR3 has 12 amino acids. CDR3 region: CASSQDFPGAFF. The CDR3 region has the DNA TGCGCCAGCAGCCAAGACTTTCCCGGGGCTTTCTTT.

This chain connects TRBV19 to TRBJ1-2; 8 bases map to TRBD1. V was clipped by 6 bases and J by 7 bases; unmatched bases: 16. This CDR3 contains 16 residues. The germline gives CDR1 LNHDA, CDR2 SQIVND (reference sequence). The CDR3 reads CASSKLTGTGVFGYTF. In nucleotides, the CDR3 is TGTGCCAGTAGCAAATTAACCGGGACAGGTGTCTTTGGCTACACCTTC.